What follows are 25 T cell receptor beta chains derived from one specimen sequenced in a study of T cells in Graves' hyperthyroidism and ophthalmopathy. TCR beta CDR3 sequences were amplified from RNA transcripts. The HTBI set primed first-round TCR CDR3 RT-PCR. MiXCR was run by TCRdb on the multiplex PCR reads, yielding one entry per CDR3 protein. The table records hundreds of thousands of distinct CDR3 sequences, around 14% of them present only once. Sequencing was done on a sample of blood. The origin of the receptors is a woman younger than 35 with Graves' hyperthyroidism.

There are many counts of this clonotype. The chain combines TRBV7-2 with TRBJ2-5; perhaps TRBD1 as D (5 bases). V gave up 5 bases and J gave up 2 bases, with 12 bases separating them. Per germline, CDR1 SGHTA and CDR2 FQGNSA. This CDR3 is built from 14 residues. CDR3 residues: CASSVQGIQETQYF. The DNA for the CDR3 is TGTGCCAGCAGCGTGCAGGGTATTCAAGAGACCCAGTACTTC. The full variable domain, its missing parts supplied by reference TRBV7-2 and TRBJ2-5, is GAGVSQSPSNKVTEKGKDVELRCDPISGHTALYWYRQSLGQGLEFLIYFQGNSAPDKSGLPSDRFSAERTGGSVSTLTIQRTQQEDSAVYLCASSVQGIQETQYFGPGTRLLVL.

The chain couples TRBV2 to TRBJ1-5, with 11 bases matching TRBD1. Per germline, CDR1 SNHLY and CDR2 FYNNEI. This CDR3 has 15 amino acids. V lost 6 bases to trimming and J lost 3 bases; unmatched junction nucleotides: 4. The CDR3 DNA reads TGTGCCAGCAGCTGGGACAGGGGGATCAATCAGCCCCAGCATTTT. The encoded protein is CASSWDRGINQPQHF.

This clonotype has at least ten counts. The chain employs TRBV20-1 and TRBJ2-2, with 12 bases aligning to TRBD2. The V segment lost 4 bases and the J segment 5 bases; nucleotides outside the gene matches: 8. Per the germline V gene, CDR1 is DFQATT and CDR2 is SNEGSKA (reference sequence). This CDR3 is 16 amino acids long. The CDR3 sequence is CSATNPTSGGTGELFF. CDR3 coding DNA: TGCAGTGCTACTAACCCTACTAGCGGGGGGACCGGGGAGCTGTTTTTT.

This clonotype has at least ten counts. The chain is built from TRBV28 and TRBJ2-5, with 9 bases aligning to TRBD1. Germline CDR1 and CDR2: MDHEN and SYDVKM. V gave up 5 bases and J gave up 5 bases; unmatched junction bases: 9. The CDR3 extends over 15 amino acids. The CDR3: CASSKGQGISETQYF. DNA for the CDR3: TGTGCCAGCAGTAAGGGACAGGGAATCTCCGAGACCCAGTACTTC.

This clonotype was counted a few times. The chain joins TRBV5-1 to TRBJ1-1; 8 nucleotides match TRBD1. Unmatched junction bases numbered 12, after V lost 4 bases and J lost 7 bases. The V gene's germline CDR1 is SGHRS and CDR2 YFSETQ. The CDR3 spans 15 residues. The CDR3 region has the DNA TGCGCCAGCAGCCCTGAACAGGGGGGCGAACTTGAAGCTTTCTTT. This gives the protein CASSPEQGGELEAFF.

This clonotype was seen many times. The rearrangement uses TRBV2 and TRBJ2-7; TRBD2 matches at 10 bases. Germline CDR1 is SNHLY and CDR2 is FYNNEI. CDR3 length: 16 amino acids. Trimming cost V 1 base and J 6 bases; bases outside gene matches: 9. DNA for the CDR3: TGTGCCAGCAGTGAAGGTAGCGGGAGGCCCAACGGCGAGCAGTACTTC. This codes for CASSEGSGRPNGEQYF.

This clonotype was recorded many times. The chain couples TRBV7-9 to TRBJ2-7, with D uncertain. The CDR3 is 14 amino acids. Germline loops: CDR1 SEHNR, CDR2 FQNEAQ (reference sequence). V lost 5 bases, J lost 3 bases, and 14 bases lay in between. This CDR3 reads CASSPPGPYYEQYF. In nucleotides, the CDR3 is TGTGCCAGCAGCCCTCCAGGACCGTACTACGAGCAGTACTTC.

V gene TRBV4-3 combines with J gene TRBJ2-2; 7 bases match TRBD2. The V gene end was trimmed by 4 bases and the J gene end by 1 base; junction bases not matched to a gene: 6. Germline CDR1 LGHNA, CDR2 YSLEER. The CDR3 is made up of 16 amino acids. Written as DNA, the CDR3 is TGCGCCAGCAGCCTCGTATTAGCGGGGAACACCGGGGAGCTGTTTTTT. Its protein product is CASSLVLAGNTGELFF.

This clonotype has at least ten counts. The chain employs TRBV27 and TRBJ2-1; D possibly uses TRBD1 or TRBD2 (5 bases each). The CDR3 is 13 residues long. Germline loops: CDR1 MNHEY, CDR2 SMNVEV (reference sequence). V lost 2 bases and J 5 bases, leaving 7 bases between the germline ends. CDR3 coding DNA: TGTGCCAGCAGTTTAGGGACCCACAATGAGCAGTTCTTC. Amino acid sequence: CASSLGTHNEQFF.

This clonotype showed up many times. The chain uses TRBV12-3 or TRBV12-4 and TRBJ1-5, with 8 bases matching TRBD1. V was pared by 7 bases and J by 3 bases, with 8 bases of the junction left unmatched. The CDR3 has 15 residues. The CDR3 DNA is TGTGCCAGCATTGCCGGACAGGGCGACAATCAGCCCCAGCATTTT. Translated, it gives CASIAGQGDNQPQHF.

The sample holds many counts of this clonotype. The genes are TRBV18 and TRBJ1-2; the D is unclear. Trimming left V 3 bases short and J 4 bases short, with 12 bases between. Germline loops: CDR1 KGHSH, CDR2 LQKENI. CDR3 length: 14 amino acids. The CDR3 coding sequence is TGTGCCAGCTCACCGGTGCCTGAGGGCTATGGCTACACCTTC. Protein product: CASSPVPEGYGYTF.

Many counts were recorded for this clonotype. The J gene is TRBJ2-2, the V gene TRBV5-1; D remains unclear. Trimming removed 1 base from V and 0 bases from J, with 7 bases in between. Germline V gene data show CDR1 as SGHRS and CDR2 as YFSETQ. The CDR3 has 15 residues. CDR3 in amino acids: CASSLSVANTGELFF. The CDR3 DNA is TGCGCCAGCAGCTTGAGTGTTGCGAACACCGGGGAGCTGTTTTTT.

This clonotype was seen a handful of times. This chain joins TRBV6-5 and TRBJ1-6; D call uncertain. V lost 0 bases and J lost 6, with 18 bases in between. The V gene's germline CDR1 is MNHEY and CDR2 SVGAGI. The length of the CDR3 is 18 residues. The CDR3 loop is CASSYSKIPTPRNSPLHF. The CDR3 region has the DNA TGTGCCAGCAGTTACTCGAAAATCCCTACCCCCCGTAATTCACCCCTCCACTTT.

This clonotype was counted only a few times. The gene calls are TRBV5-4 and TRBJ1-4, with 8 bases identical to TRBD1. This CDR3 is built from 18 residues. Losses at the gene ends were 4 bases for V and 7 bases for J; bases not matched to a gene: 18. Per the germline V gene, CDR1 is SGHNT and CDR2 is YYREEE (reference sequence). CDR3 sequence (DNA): TGTGCCAGCAGCCTCGCCGACTCTTCAGGGGGCGAGGGTGAAAAACTGTTTTTT. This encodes CASSLADSSGGEGEKLFF.

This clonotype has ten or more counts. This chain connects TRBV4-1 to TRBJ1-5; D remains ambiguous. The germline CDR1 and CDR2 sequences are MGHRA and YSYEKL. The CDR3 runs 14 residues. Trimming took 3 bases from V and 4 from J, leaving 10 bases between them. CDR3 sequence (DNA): TGCGCCAGCAGCCACCCCCCACGGAATCAGCCCCAGCATTTT. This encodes CASSHPPRNQPQHF.

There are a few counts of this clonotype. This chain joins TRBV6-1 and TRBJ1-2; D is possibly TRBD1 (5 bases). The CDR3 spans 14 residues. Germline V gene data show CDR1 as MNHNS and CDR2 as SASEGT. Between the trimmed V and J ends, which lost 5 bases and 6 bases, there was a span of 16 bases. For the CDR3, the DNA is TGTGCCAGCAGTCCCCCGGGACCTGCGGATGGCTACACCTTC. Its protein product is CASSPPGPADGYTF.

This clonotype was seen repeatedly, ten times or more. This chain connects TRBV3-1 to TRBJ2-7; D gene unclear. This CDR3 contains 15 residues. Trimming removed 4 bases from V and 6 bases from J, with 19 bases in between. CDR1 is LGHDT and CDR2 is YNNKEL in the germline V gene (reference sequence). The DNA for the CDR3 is TGTGCCAGCAGCCCCGTAGGCTCAGGCGGTTCCGAGCAGTACTTC. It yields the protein CASSPVGSGGSEQYF.

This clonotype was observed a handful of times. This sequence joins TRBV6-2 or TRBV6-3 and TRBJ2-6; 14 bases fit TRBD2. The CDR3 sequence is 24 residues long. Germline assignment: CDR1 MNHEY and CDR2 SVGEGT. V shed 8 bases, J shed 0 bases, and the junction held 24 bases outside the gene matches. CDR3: CASGPWTMGTSGSLEGSGANVLTF. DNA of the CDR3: TGTGCCAGCGGCCCGTGGACAATGGGGACTAGCGGGAGTTTGGAGGGCTCTGGGGCCAACGTCCTGACTTTC.

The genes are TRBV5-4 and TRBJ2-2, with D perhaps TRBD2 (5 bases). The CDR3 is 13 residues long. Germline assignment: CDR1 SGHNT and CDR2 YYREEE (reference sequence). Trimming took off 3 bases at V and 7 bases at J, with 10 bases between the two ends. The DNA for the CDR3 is TGTGCCAGCAGCTCAGGACTGGACGGGGAGCTGTTTTTT. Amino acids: CASSSGLDGELFF.

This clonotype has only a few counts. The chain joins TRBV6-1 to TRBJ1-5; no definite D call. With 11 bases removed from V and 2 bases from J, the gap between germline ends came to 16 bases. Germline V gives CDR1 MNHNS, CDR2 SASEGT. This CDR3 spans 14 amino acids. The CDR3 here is CAVLNGGGNQPQHF. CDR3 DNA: TGTGCCGTCTTAAACGGCGGGGGCAATCAGCCCCAGCATTTT.

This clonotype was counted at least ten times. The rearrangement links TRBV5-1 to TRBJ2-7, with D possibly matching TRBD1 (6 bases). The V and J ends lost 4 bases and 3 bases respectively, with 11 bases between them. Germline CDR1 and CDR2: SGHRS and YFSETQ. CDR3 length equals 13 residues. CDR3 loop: CASSPGTFYEQYF. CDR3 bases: TGCGCCAGCAGCCCCGGGACATTCTACGAGCAGTACTTC.

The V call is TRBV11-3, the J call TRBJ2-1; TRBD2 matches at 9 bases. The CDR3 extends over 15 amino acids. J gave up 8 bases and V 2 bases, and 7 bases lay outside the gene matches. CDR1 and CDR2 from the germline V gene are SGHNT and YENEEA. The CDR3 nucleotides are TGTGCCAGCAGCTTATGGGCGGGGGGGGTCGATGAGCAGTTCTTC. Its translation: CASSLWAGGVDEQFF.

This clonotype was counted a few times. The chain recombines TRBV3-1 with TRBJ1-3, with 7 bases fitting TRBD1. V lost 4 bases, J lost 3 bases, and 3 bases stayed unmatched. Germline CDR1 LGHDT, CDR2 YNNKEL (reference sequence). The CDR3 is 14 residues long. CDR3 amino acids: CASSPTGFGNTIYF. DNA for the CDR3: TGTGCCAGCAGCCCGACAGGGTTTGGAAACACCATATATTTT.

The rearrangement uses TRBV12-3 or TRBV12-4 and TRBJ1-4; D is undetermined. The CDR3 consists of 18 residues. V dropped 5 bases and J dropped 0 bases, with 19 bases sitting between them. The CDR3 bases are TGTGCCAGCAGTCCGGGGTCTAACCTTGGAGCAACTAATGAAAAACTGTTTTTT. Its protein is CASSPGSNLGATNEKLFF.

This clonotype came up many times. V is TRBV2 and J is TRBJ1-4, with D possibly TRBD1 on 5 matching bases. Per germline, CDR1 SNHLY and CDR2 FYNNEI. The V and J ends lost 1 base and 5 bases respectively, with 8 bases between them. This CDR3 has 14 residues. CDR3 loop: CASSEVGANEKLFF. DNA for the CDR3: TGTGCCAGCAGTGAAGTAGGGGCCAATGAAAAACTGTTTTTT.